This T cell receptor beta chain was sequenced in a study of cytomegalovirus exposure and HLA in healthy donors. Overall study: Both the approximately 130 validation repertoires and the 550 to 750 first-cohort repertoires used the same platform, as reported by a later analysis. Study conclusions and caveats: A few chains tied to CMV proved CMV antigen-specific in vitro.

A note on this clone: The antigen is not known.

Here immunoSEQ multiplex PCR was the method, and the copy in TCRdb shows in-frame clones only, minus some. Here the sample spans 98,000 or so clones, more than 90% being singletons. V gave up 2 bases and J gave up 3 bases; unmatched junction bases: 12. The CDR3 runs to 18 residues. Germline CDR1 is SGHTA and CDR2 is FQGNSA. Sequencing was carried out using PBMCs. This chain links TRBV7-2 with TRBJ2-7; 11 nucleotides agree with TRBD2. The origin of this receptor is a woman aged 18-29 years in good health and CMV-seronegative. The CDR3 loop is CASSLPLAGGGSNYEQYF. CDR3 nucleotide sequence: TGTGCCAGCAGCTTACCGCTAGCGGGGGGAGGTTCTAACTACGAGCAGTACTTC.